A single T cell receptor (beta chain) is shown here with its context. CDR1 SGHTA and CDR2 FQGTGA come from the germline V gene. Deletions cut 5 bases from V and 5 bases from J, with 16 bases between. CDR3 length: 15 residues. How the authors handled the data: Nucleated cell counts were estimated from reference gene primer amplification. Clones were read by immunoSEQ multiplex PCR, and TCRdb kept only the in-frame ones, dropping some. Clone size and the V and J calls come from that table; the DNA yielded D and trimming. The sample comprises roughly 20,000 clones, approximately 90% of which are singletons, and about 8.3% rests with the top ten. This entry is derived from a study of blood T cell repertoires in COVID-19. About the study: The United States, Italy and Spain provided the acute and convalescent COVID-19 samples. In each case, the material was cDNA or gDNA derived from T cells, B-cell-depleted T cells, or PBMCs.

This TCR was recovered from a human donor in a cohort sampled during active COVID-19. The donor label of this sample is uncertain. Sequences were obtained from peripheral blood. J is TRBJ2-1 and V is TRBV7-3; D may be TRBD2 (6 bases). The CDR3 bases are TGTGCCAGCAGCCCAATGGGGGGATGGGACAATGAGCAGTTCTTC. Amino acids: CASSPMGGWDNEQFF.